This TCR beta chain stems from a study of CD8 T cells in ankylosing spondylitis. The study's findings and limits: Seemingly characteristic of ankylosing spondylitis blood was a TCR beta motif consisting of several highly homologous variants.

One entry per CDR3 protein results from TCRdb running MiXCR on the 5' RACE reads. Counted here are 250,000 to 350,000 distinct CDR3 sequences, under 8.5% occurring once; the ten biggest clones make up about 14%. This clonotype was detected a few times. Its antigen is not identified. The sequence was collected from a male donor with ankylosing spondylitis. Material for sequencing was blood, either unsorted or a sorted T cell fraction (not recorded which).

CDR3 amino acids: CASSFRSSGGSYNEQFF. As DNA, the CDR3 is TGCGCCAGCAGCTTTCGGTCTAGCGGGGGCTCCTACAATGAGCAGTTCTTC. The chain carries TRBV5-1 and TRBJ2-1; 10 nucleotides align to TRBD2. The germline V gene encodes CDR1 SGHRS and CDR2 YFSETQ. The V and J ends lost 2 bases and 0 bases, in that order; junction bases with no gene match: 5. CDR3 length equals 17 residues.